What follows describes a single T cell receptor (beta chain). Assay: immunoSEQ multiplex PCR; the TCRdb copy retains only in-frame clones and omits some. Among about 610,000 clones listed, 95% to 98% were seen once. The V segment lost 4 bases and the J segment 1 base; nucleotides outside the gene matches: 8. The CDR3 spans 17 residues. Germline assignment: CDR1 SGHDT and CDR2 YYEEEE. The sample comes from a study of shared clonotypes between healthy human individuals. Source material: naive CD4+ T cells sorted from blood. As for subset: CD45RA+ positively selected. This sequence joins TRBV5-6 and TRBJ2-2; TRBD2 matches 9 bases. The origin of this receptor is a young woman in good health. The CDR3 nucleotides are TGTGCCAGCAGCCCCACCCCAGCGGGAGGGAACACCGGGGAGCTGTTTTTT. It encodes CASSPTPAGGNTGELFF. Full variable domain (remainder filled in from reference TRBV5-6 and TRBJ2-2): DAGVTQSPTHLIKTRGQQVTLRCSPKSGHDTVSWYQQALGQGPQFIFQYYEEEERQRGNFPDRFSGHQFPNYSSELNVNALLLGDSALYLCASSPTPAGGNTGELFFGEGSRLTVL.